The 19 T cell receptor beta chains below come from one sample, sequenced in a study of CD8 T cells in Susac syndrome (dated 2019 in TCRdb). The method behind the library was the immunoSEQ multiplex PCR assay. RNA was extracted using the RNeasy kit, and about 0.45 to 1 ug of the RNA was reverse transcribed with random hexamers. In TCRdb, the public reads were trimmed at Q25 with fastp and aligned with MiXCR, with productive beta chains retained. Each CDR3 protein gets just one entry, which takes the most common genes and DNA from the rows behind it. This sample lists roughly 200,000 distinct CDR3 sequences; around 96% were detected once. Together, the top ten hold 0.085% to 0.12% of the sample. Input material: CD4+ T cells from PBMCs. These receptors came from a human donor in good health.

This clonotype was seen only once. The rearrangement links TRBV20-1 to TRBJ2-1; D possibly corresponds to TRBD1 (5 bases). The ends were cut back, 7 bases at V and 1 base at J, with 17 bases in the middle. This CDR3 comprises 15 residues. Germline assignment: CDR1 DFQATT and CDR2 SNEGSKA (reference sequence). The CDR3: CSGFRDSFSYNEQFF. The CDR3 nucleotides are TGCAGTGGGTTTCGCGACAGCTTTTCCTACAATGAGCAGTTCTTC.

A remark on this clonotype: The junction shows a germline mismatch at one end, possibly a read error. V and J are TRBV20-1 and TRBJ2-1; the D is unclear. The CDR3 extends over 11 amino acids. CDR1 is DFQATT, CDR2 SNEGSKA, per germline (reference sequence). CDR3 bases: TGCAGTGCTATGGGTAGACAAGGCCTCGTCTTC. Residues: CSAMGRQGLVF.

This clonotype was seen once. The gene calls are TRBV19 and TRBJ1-3; D possibly corresponds to TRBD1 (6 bases). V was pared by 5 bases and J by 2 bases, with 16 bases between. The CDR3 sequence is 16 residues long. CDR1 is LNHDA and CDR2 is SQIVND in the germline V gene (reference sequence). The CDR3 is CASSPGGRGTGNTIYF. CDR3 bases: TGTGCCAGTAGTCCGGGCGGCAGGGGTACTGGAAACACCATATATTTT.

Here the CDR3 reads CASSPGPSTDTQYF. The DNA for the CDR3 is TGTGCCAGCTCACCAGGGCCCAGCACAGATACGCAGTATTTT. The genes are TRBV18 and TRBJ2-3; D uncertain. Trimming stripped 2 bases from V and 0 bases from J, with 6 bases between. The CDR3 spans 14 residues. Per the germline V gene, CDR1 is KGHSH and CDR2 is LQKENI.

The chain links TRBV19 to TRBJ1-5; D gene uncertain. Trimming took 1 base from V and 2 from J, leaving 6 bases between them. The CDR3 has 14 residues. Germline CDR1 LNHDA, CDR2 SQIVND (reference sequence). The CDR3 loop reads CASSIVPGNQPQHF. Here the CDR3 DNA reads TGTGCCAGTAGTATAGTTCCGGGCAATCAGCCCCAGCATTTT.

This clonotype has a single count. V usage is TRBV29-1 and J usage is TRBJ2-7, with 9 bases that match TRBD1. Per the germline V gene, CDR1 is SQVTM and CDR2 is ANQGSEA. The V segment lost 6 bases and the J segment 2 bases; nucleotides outside the gene matches: 2. CDR3 length equals 12 residues. In DNA form, the CDR3 reads TGCAGCGTCGGGACAGGGCCCTACGAGCAGTACTTC. Residues: CSVGTGPYEQYF.

The gene calls are TRBV27 and TRBJ2-7, with TRBD2 as a possible D gene (6 bases). Per the germline V gene, CDR1 is MNHEY and CDR2 is SMNVEV (reference sequence). V was pared by 3 bases and J by 2 bases, with 11 bases between. The length of the CDR3 is 14 residues. The CDR3 here is CASSFDPGAYEQYF. In nucleotides, the CDR3 is TGTGCCAGCAGTTTTGATCCGGGAGCCTACGAGCAGTACTTC.

V is TRBV2 and J is TRBJ2-7; no reliable D call. Germline lookup yields CDR1 SNHLY and CDR2 FYNNEI. Trimming removed 4 bases at V and 3 bases at J, with 4 bases between. This CDR3 spans 11 amino acids. The DNA for the CDR3 is TGTGCCAGCAGTGGGGTCTACGAGCAGTACTTC. Translated, it gives CASSGVYEQYF.

This clonotype was counted between two and nine times. The V call is TRBV20-1, the J call TRBJ2-6; no definite D call. Germline CDR1 is DFQATT and CDR2 is SNEGSKA (reference sequence). The CDR3 is 14 amino acids. V lost 1 base, J lost 0 bases, and 4 bases lay in between. This CDR3 reads CSARVVSGANVLTF. As DNA, the CDR3 is TGCAGTGCTAGAGTAGTCTCTGGGGCCAACGTCCTGACTTTC.

V and J are TRBV20-1 and TRBJ1-1; D is undetermined. The CDR3 is 13 residues long. Deletions cut 3 bases from V and 1 base from J, with 9 bases between. Germline V gives CDR1 DFQATT, CDR2 SNEGSKA (reference sequence). The CDR3 loop reads CSARNTPNTEAFF. DNA for the CDR3: TGCAGTGCTAGGAATACTCCGAACACTGAAGCTTTCTTT.

The rearrangement joins TRBV18 to TRBJ2-1; D unresolved. Trimming cost V 0 bases and J 7 bases, with 13 bases left between them. The CDR3 contains 15 residues. The germline gives CDR1 KGHSH, CDR2 LQKENI. This CDR3 is CASSPPSVSGNEQFF. The CDR3 region has the DNA TGTGCCAGCTCACCACCGTCGGTGTCCGGGAATGAGCAGTTCTTC. The full variable domain, in which reference TRBV18 and TRBJ2-1 provide the parts outside the CDR3, is NAGVMQNPRHLVRRRGQEARLRCSPMKGHSHVYWYRQLPEEGLKFMVYLQKENIIDESGMPKERFSAEFPKEGPSILRIQQVVRGDSAAYFCASSPPSVSGNEQFFGPGTRLTVL.

This clonotype has a handful of counts. The chain links TRBV18 to TRBJ1-2; a weak D match, TRBD1 (5 bases). The CDR3 spans 13 residues. V was trimmed by 2 bases and J by 3 bases, leaving 7 bases between them. The germline CDR1 and CDR2 sequences are KGHSH and LQKENI. DNA for the CDR3: TGTGCCAGCTCACCAAGGGGAGACTATGGCTACACCTTC. It codes for CASSPRGDYGYTF.

The chain joins TRBV24-1 to TRBJ1-2; weak D call: TRBD1 (5 bases). The CDR3 loop spans 12 amino acids. The V and J ends lost 5 bases and 5 bases respectively, with 8 bases between them. Germline assignment: CDR1 KGHDR and CDR2 SFDVKD. The CDR3 bases are TGTGCCACCAGTGCGTCAGGGTATGGCTACACCTTC. It yields the protein CATSASGYGYTF.

The V call is TRBV29-1, the J call TRBJ2-7; 10 bases are shared with TRBD2. With 7 bases clipped from V and 5 bases from J, the junction kept 2 bases outside the gene matches. This CDR3 has 11 amino acids. CDR1 and CDR2 (germline): SQVTM, ANQGSEA. As DNA, the CDR3 is TGCAGCGCGGGACTAGCGAACGAGCAGTACTTC. This gives the protein CSAGLANEQYF.

This chain joins TRBV5-1 and TRBJ2-1, with 15 bases identical to TRBD2. The CDR3 spans 18 residues. Germline lookup yields CDR1 SGHRS and CDR2 YFSETQ. V trimming: 0 bases; J trimming: 4 bases; junction bases outside the gene matches: 5. The CDR3 region has the DNA TGCGCCAGCAGCTTGGCCCCCGGACTAGCGGGAGGGTACAATGAGCAGTTCTTC. This sequence encodes CASSLAPGLAGGYNEQFF.

This sequence joins TRBV2 and TRBJ2-2; no clear D gene. Looked up from germline, CDR1 is SNHLY and CDR2 is FYNNEI. The CDR3 contains 11 residues. V shed 3 bases and J shed 6 bases, with 2 bases lying between them. CDR3 residues: CASSEPGELFF. In DNA form, the CDR3 reads TGTGCCAGCAGTGAGCCCGGGGAGCTGTTTTTT.

V is TRBV15 and J is TRBJ2-7; D not resolved. Germline CDR1 and CDR2: LNHNV and YYDKDF (reference sequence). The CDR3 is made up of 15 amino acids. The V gene lost 0 bases and the J gene lost 2 bases, with 11 bases spanning the gap. The CDR3, as DNA: TGTGCCACCAGCAGAGAAGATGGCGGAGCCTACGAGCAGTACTTC. Residues: CATSREDGGAYEQYF.

The chain uses TRBV30 and TRBJ2-1; D uncertain. Trimming left V 4 bases short and J 0 bases short, with 7 bases between. Germline assignment: CDR1 GTSNPN and CDR2 SVGIG (reference sequence). This CDR3 is built from 13 residues. CDR3 sequence reads: CAWIGSSYNEQFF. The CDR3 region has the DNA TGTGCCTGGATCGGTAGCTCCTACAATGAGCAGTTCTTC.

The gene calls are TRBV15 and TRBJ2-1; tentative D call: TRBD2 (6 bases). Trimming shortened V by 5 bases and J by 4 bases, and 6 bases separated the two germline ends. The germline V gene encodes CDR1 LNHNV and CDR2 YYDKDF (reference sequence). The CDR3 totals 12 residues. This CDR3 is CATSAGYNEQFF. The CDR3 DNA follows: TGTGCCACCAGCGCGGGGTACAATGAGCAGTTCTTC.